This entry lists 23 T cell receptor beta chains sequenced from one sample in a study of CD8+CD57+ T cells in acquired aplastic anemia. Genomic DNA served as template for TCR beta VDJ and CDR3 profiling. One entry per CDR3 protein, called by TCRdb with MiXCR from the reads. The data show some 200,000 distinct CDR3 sequences, 34% seen once. Sequenced material: sorted CD4+, CD8+, or CD8+CD57+ T cells (not recorded which) from PBMCs. These receptors all come from a human donor in good health, serving as a control.

This clonotype appeared a single time. This rearrangement joins TRBV2 to TRBJ2-2, with D perhaps TRBD2 (6 bases). In germline, CDR1 is SNHLY, CDR2 FYNNEI. CDR3 length equals 15 residues. Trimming removed 2 bases at V and 4 bases at J, with 11 bases between. This CDR3 reads CASSELRGGTGELFF. The CDR3, as DNA: TGTGCCAGCAGTGAACTGAGGGGAGGCACCGGGGAGCTGTTTTTT.

This sequence joins TRBV5-1 and TRBJ2-7; D gene uncertain. The CDR3 sequence is 13 residues long. The V end was cut by 1 base, the J end by 3 bases, with 8 bases between. CDR1 and CDR2 (germline): SGHRS, YFSETQ. CDR3 residues: CASSLSEIYEQYF. The CDR3 nucleotides read TGCGCCAGCAGCTTGTCGGAAATCTACGAGCAGTACTTC.

The rearrangement uses TRBV5-4 and TRBJ2-1, with 7 nucleotides matching TRBD2. From germline, CDR1 is SGHNT and CDR2 YYREEE (reference sequence). After removal of 4 bases from V and 1 base from J, the junction contained 2 bases not matched to a gene. This CDR3 comprises 14 residues. CDR3 DNA: TGTGCCAGCAGCCACGGGGGGTCCTACAATGAGCAGTTCTTC. Its protein product is CASSHGGSYNEQFF.

The rearrangement joins TRBV20-1 to TRBJ1-2; D is possibly TRBD1 (5 bases). Germline V lookup: CDR1 DFQATT, CDR2 SNEGSKA (reference sequence). The CDR3 has 10 residues. The ends were cut back, 6 bases at V and 5 bases at J, with 7 bases in the middle. This CDR3 reads CSAAGYGYTF. The CDR3 DNA follows: TGCAGTGCGGCAGGGTATGGCTACACCTTC.

The table lists this clonotype with a few counts. The genes are TRBV4-3 and TRBJ1-1; a possible D gene is TRBD1 (5 bases). This CDR3 contains 15 residues. Trimming removed 2 bases from V and 1 base from J, with 11 bases in between. The germline V gene has CDR1 LGHNA and CDR2 YSLEER. CDR3 DNA sequence: TGCGCCAGCAGCCAACCTTGGGGGGGGAACACTGAAGCTTTCTTT. Protein sequence: CASSQPWGGNTEAFF.

The gene calls are TRBV5-6 and TRBJ2-1; no clear D. Germline assignment: CDR1 SGHDT and CDR2 YYEEEE. V was pared by 2 bases and J by 2 bases, with 11 bases between. The CDR3 loop spans 15 amino acids. CDR3 sequence (DNA): TGTGCCAGCAGCTTAGTGGCGATCGCCTACAATGAGCAGTTCTTC. This codes for CASSLVAIAYNEQFF. Supplemented by reference TRBV5-6 and TRBJ2-1, the full variable domain reads DAGVTQSPTHLIKTRGQQVTLRCSPKSGHDTVSWYQQALGQGPQFIFQYYEEEERQRGNFPDRFSGHQFPNYSSELNVNALLLGDSALYLCASSLVAIAYNEQFFGPGTRLTVL.

V is TRBV20-1 and J is TRBJ1-6; tentatively, D is TRBD1 (6 bases). CDR3 length equals 13 residues. Per the germline V gene, CDR1 is DFQATT and CDR2 is SNEGSKA (reference sequence). Trimming took 5 bases from V and 10 from J, leaving 15 bases between them. The CDR3 sequence is CSALDRVRSPLHF. CDR3 DNA sequence: TGCAGTGCTCTGGACAGAGTAAGATCACCCCTCCACTTT.

This clonotype has at least ten counts. This chain joins TRBV2 and TRBJ1-2, with D unresolved. The germline V gene has CDR1 SNHLY and CDR2 FYNNEI. Between the trimmed V and J ends, which lost 6 bases and 5 bases, there was a span of 10 bases. This CDR3 has 12 residues. The chain's CDR3 is CASRRVGYGYTF. In DNA, the CDR3 is TGTGCCAGCAGGAGGGTTGGGTATGGCTACACCTTC.

This clonotype was picked up a small number of times. At one end, the junction sequence differs from germline, possibly due to a read error. CDR3 sequence: CASSQAGALNTGAFF. CDR3 coding DNA: TGTGCCAGCAGCCAAGCAGGGGCGTTGAACACTGGAGCTTTCTTT. The gene calls are TRBV14 and TRBJ1-1, with D perhaps TRBD1 (6 bases). CDR1 is SGHDN and CDR2 is FVKESK in the germline V gene. The CDR3 runs to 15 residues.

The rearrangement uses TRBV5-5 and TRBJ2-1, with 7 bases aligning to TRBD2. Germline CDR1 and CDR2: SGHKS and YYEKEE (reference sequence). The CDR3 covers 14 residues. The junction had 2 bases not matched to a gene; V was cut back by 0 bases and J by 5 bases. CDR3 nucleotide sequence: TGTGCCAGCAGCTTGGCCAGCGGGGACAATGAGCAGTTCTTC. Protein sequence: CASSLASGDNEQFF.

This clonotype was picked up a small number of times. This chain uses TRBV6-5 with TRBJ2-7, with 7 positions matching TRBD1. The CDR3 totals 14 residues. With 4 bases clipped from V and 2 bases from J, the junction kept 5 bases outside the gene matches. CDR1 and CDR2 from the germline V gene are MNHEY and SVGAGI. The CDR3 nucleotides read TGTGCCAGCAGTTTACAGGGGCTAACCTACGAGCAGTACTTC. Its translation: CASSLQGLTYEQYF.

This clonotype occurred many times. The chain uses TRBV5-8 and TRBJ1-2; no reliable D call. Germline V lookup: CDR1 SGHTS, CDR2 YDEGEE. CDR3 length: 14 residues. Trimming took 3 bases from V and 5 from J, leaving 14 bases between them. The CDR3 spells CASSSPRSEYGYTF. The DNA for the CDR3 is TGTGCCAGCAGCTCCCCGCGGTCGGAATATGGCTACACCTTC.

There are a few counts of this clonotype. The CDR3, as DNA: TGTGCCAGCAGTTACGATTTCTATAGCAATCAGCCCCAGCATTTT. Its translation is CASSYDFYSNQPQHF. V usage is TRBV6-5 and J usage is TRBJ1-5, with D uncertain. The CDR3 totals 15 residues. V lost 2 bases, J lost 0 bases, and 8 bases lay in between. Germline V lookup: CDR1 MNHEY, CDR2 SVGAGI.

This clonotype was detected a few times. The junction shows a germline mismatch at one end, possibly a read error. The chain is built from TRBV10-1 and TRBJ1-2, with 8 bases identical to TRBD1. The length of the CDR3 is 14 residues. Germline V gene data show CDR1 as WNHNN and CDR2 as SYGVQD (reference sequence). The CDR3 sequence: CASLQDRAGYGYTF. The CDR3 nucleotides are TGTGCCAGCTTGCAGGACAGGGCTGGCTATGGCTACACCTTC.

The chain combines TRBV27 with TRBJ1-5, with TRBD1 matching 9 bases. Germline V CDR1 and CDR2: MNHEY, SMNVEV (reference sequence). The CDR3 has 16 amino acids. Germline trimming cut 5 bases from V and 5 bases from J; bases unmatched to any gene: 10. CDR3 in DNA: TGTGCCAGCAGTCCAATAGCCGGGACAGGGTATCAGCCCCAGCATTTT. It codes for CASSPIAGTGYQPQHF.

This clonotype was recorded at least ten times. The CDR3 coding sequence is TGTGCCAGCAGCTTAGAACAGGGATACTATGGCTACACCTTC. This translates into CASSLEQGYYGYTF. The genes are TRBV7-9 and TRBJ1-2; weak D call: TRBD1 (6 bases). The CDR3 sequence is 14 residues long. Trimming removed 1 base at V and 3 bases at J, with 9 bases between. Germline CDR1 and CDR2: SEHNR and FQNEAQ (reference sequence).

This clonotype came up a few times. J is TRBJ2-1 and V is TRBV25-1, with D possibly matching TRBD1 (6 bases). V shed 5 bases and J shed 2 bases, with 16 bases lying between them. Per germline, CDR1 MGHDK and CDR2 SYGVNS. CDR3 length: 16 residues. CDR3 bases: TGTGCCAGCAGTTCCACCGGGACACTCACCTACAATGAGCAGTTCTTC. This sequence encodes CASSSTGTLTYNEQFF.

In its sample, this clonotype was seen many times. V usage is TRBV7-2 and J usage is TRBJ2-5; 12 bases align to TRBD2. The CDR3 sequence is 19 residues long. Per germline, CDR1 SGHTA and CDR2 FQGNSA. The ends lost 1 base at V and 1 base at J; junction bases unmatched: 10. The CDR3 protein is CASSLGPTSGGKGQETQYF. CDR3 nucleotide sequence: TGTGCCAGCAGCTTAGGGCCTACTAGCGGGGGGAAGGGCCAAGAGACCCAGTACTTC.

There are many counts of this clonotype. The CDR3 bases are TGCGCCAGCAGCGATTTCACTGAAGCTTTCTTT. Translation: CASSDFTEAFF. The chain employs TRBV5-1 and TRBJ1-1; D ambiguous. Germline V gene data show CDR1 as SGHRS and CDR2 as YFSETQ. The CDR3 totals 11 residues. V lost 4 bases to trimming and J lost 4 bases, with 5 bases between them. The full variable domain, rest sourced from reference TRBV5-1 and TRBJ1-1, is KAGVTQTPRYLIKTRGQQVTLSCSPISGHRSVSWYQQTPGQGLQFLFEYFSETQRNKGNFPGRFSGRQFSNSRSEMNVSTLELGDSALYLCASSDFTEAFFGQGTRLTVV.

The chain carries TRBV9 and TRBJ2-1; 14 bases line up with TRBD2. The CDR3 is 16 residues long. V lost 4 bases and J lost 8; bases outside the gene matches: 8. Germline CDR1 and CDR2: SGDLS and YYNGEE. The CDR3 loop reads CASSTRLAGGQHEQFF. The CDR3, as DNA: TGTGCCAGCAGCACTAGACTAGCGGGAGGGCAGCATGAGCAGTTCTTC.

In this sample, this clonotype turned up a few times. This may stem from a read error, because a much larger clone lies one nucleotide away. The chain recombines TRBV7-9 with TRBJ2-7; D gene ambiguous. In germline, CDR1 is SEHNR, CDR2 FQNEAQ (reference sequence). CDR3 size: 15 residues. Trimming stripped 10 bases from V and 0 bases from J, with 19 bases between. In nucleotides, the CDR3 is TGTGCCATCGAGTTTCCCGAGAGAGGCTCCTACGAGCAGTACTTC. It specifies CAIEFPERGSYEQYF. Together with reference TRBV7-9 and TRBJ2-7, the CDR3 gives the full variable domain: DTGVSQNPRHKITKRGQNVTFRCDPISEHNRLYWYRQTLGQGPEFLTYFQNEAQLEKSRLLSDRFSAERPKGSFSTLEIQRTEQGDSAMYLCAIEFPERGSYEQYFGPGTRLTVT.

The genes are TRBV20-1 and TRBJ1-3; D ambiguous. Germline CDR1 DFQATT, CDR2 SNEGSKA (reference sequence). This CDR3 is built from 16 residues. V was pared by 0 bases and J by 1 base, with 13 bases between. The chain's CDR3 is CSARDHSWGSGNTIYF. DNA of the CDR3: TGCAGTGCTAGAGACCATTCGTGGGGATCTGGAAACACCATATATTTT.

The chain uses TRBV5-1 and TRBJ2-5; D is possibly TRBD2 (7 bases). V lost 2 bases to trimming and J lost 4 bases, with 18 bases between them. CDR1 is SGHRS and CDR2 is YFSETQ in the germline V gene. This CDR3 spans 16 amino acids. In DNA, the CDR3 is TGCGCCAGCAGCTTCTACGATCGGGGGGCGAGAGAGACCCAGTACTTC. It encodes CASSFYDRGARETQYF.